One sample yielded the 10 T cell receptor beta chains listed below, sequenced in a study of response to subunit inactivated influenza vaccine (dated 2018 in TCRdb). The library was produced with RT-PCR. The reads were generated on an Illumina HiSeq 2500. Using fastp at Q25 and MiXCR, TCRdb reprocessed the public reads and kept productive beta chains. Under each unique CDR3 protein, matching rows form one entry showing the most common genes and DNA. Present in this sample are approximately 570,000 distinct CDR3 sequences, approximately 7.7% of which were seen just once. Around 13% of the sample goes to the ten largest clones. Source: PBMCs from blood, taken less than 30 months after vaccination. The receptors were sampled from a man between 50 and 75 years old who received an inactivated influenza vaccine. Donor details come from another sample of the same person, matched by shared clones.

This clonotype was recorded a few times. This sequence joins TRBV7-6 and TRBJ2-5; D unclear. V was clipped by 2 bases and J by 1 base, with 17 bases between them. There are 17 residues in the CDR3. Germline CDR1 reads SGHVS; CDR2 reads FNYEAQ. CDR3 residues: CASSLLGWGERQETQYF. The DNA of the CDR3 is TGTGCCAGCAGCTTATTGGGGTGGGGTGAGCGCCAAGAGACCCAGTACTTC.

In its sample, this clonotype was seen a few times. The gene calls are TRBV20-1 and TRBJ1-1; D remains ambiguous. Germline values: CDR1 DFQATT, CDR2 SNEGSKA (reference sequence). CDR3 size: 14 residues. V lost 0 bases to trimming and J lost 11 bases, with 19 bases between them. The CDR3 loop is CSAREETTPFRAFF. The CDR3 nucleotides read TGCAGTGCTAGAGAAGAGACAACCCCCTTTCGGGCTTTCTTT.

This rearrangement joins TRBV20-1 to TRBJ2-7; D unclear. V lost 6 bases to trimming and J lost 3 bases, with 18 bases between them. The CDR3 is 14 amino acids. CDR1 DFQATT and CDR2 SNEGSKA come from the germline V gene (reference sequence). As DNA, the CDR3 is TGCAGTGCCATCTACCTCCGCGGATACTACGAGCAGTACTTC. Its protein is CSAIYLRGYYEQYF.

The V and J genes are TRBV18 and TRBJ2-7, with TRBD2 matching 12 bases. The CDR3 extends over 17 amino acids. J lost 6 bases, V lost 3 bases, and 12 bases had no gene match. In germline, CDR1 is KGHSH, CDR2 LQKENI. The CDR3 here is CASSPPGRLAGALEQYF. The CDR3 bases are TGTGCCAGCTCACCCCCAGGGCGACTAGCGGGAGCCCTCGAGCAGTACTTC.

This clonotype occurred once. This may come from a read error, since a much larger clone is one base off. The genes are TRBV4-3 and TRBJ1-1; 7 bases match TRBD1. Germline V CDR1 and CDR2: LGHNA, YSLEER. The CDR3 is 14 amino acids. V lost 1 base and J lost 7; bases outside the gene matches: 6. The CDR3 protein is CASSQVLQGIEAFF. The CDR3 nucleotides read TGCGCCAGCAGCCAAGTTTTACAGGGGATTGAAGCTTTCTTT.

This clonotype was seen at least ten times. The chain combines TRBV12-3 or TRBV12-4 with TRBJ1-4, with 8 bases matching TRBD1. Losses at the gene ends were 6 bases for V and 12 bases for J; bases not matched to a gene: 6. This CDR3 is 12 amino acids long. CDR3 protein: CASSTTGEELFF. The CDR3 coding sequence is TGTGCCAGCAGCACGACAGGGGAGGAACTGTTTTTT.

In its sample, this clonotype was seen a few times. One end of the junction does not line up with germline, which may come from a read error. This sequence joins TRBV5-1 and TRBJ2-7; the D gene is possibly TRBD1 (6 bases). Germline V CDR1 and CDR2: SGHRS, YFSETQ. The CDR3 spans 15 residues. CDR3 in amino acids: CASSPMGAGNNEQYF. DNA of the CDR3: TGTGCCAGCAGCCCTATGGGGGCAGGAAACAACGAGCAGTACTTC. The variable domain in full, with the rest retrieved from reference TRBV5-1 and TRBJ2-7, is KAGVTQTPRYLIKTRGQQVTLSCSPISGHRSVSWYQQTPGQGLQFLFEYFSETQRNKGNFPGRFSGRQFSNSRSEMNVSTLELGDSALYLCASSPMGAGNNEQYFGPGTRLTVT.

This clonotype was seen at least ten times. This sequence joins TRBV12-3 or TRBV12-4 and TRBJ2-5; 7 bases are shared with TRBD1. V lost 6 bases to trimming and J lost 5 bases; unmatched junction nucleotides: 6. The CDR3 runs 13 residues. DNA for the CDR3: TGTGCCAGCAGCCTGGACAGGAGGGAGACCCAGTACTTC. This gives the protein CASSLDRRETQYF.

This clonotype was seen a few times. The V and J genes are TRBV20-1 and TRBJ2-3; D remains unclear. Germline values: CDR1 DFQATT, CDR2 SNEGSKA (reference sequence). V was cut by 6 bases and J by 4 bases, with 11 bases left in between. This CDR3 has 12 amino acids. The chain's CDR3 is CSASTNPDTQYF. CDR3 coding DNA: TGCAGTGCCAGCACTAACCCAGATACGCAGTATTTT.

At least ten counts were recorded for this clonotype. The rearrangement uses TRBV6-1 and TRBJ2-1; the D gene could be TRBD1 or TRBD2 (6 bases each). CDR1 and CDR2 from the germline V gene are MNHNS and SASEGT. The CDR3 runs to 14 residues. Trimming shortened V by 8 bases and J by 0 bases, and 11 bases separated the two germline ends. CDR3: CASGGRSSYNEQFF. CDR3 nucleotide sequence: TGTGCCAGCGGGGGGCGTAGCTCCTACAATGAGCAGTTCTTC.